This entry is about one T cell receptor (beta chain). Its antigen is currently unknown. This entry is derived from a study of shared clonotypes between healthy human individuals. Study conclusions and caveats: Sorted-subset sequencing, rarefaction showed, was incomplete despite large depth. The sharing of approximately 5.1% of naive CD4 clonotypes was seen across a handful of donors.

Those who donated were healthy HIV-negative adults, with no recent acute infections or vaccinations reported. It was into CD45RA+ naive and CD45RA-negative memory subsets that the CD4+ cells were split. Sequencing was performed with immunoSEQ multiplex PCR; in TCRdb, only in-frame clones are kept and a portion is missing. Altogether roughly 2.2 million clones are present, about nine tenths being singletons, with the ten largest covering approximately 0.39%. The sequenced material came from naive CD4+ T cells from PBMCs. The subset is: CD45RA+ positively selected. The sequence was collected from a man younger than 30 in good health. Some clones in this sample may be carry-over from other donors' samples.

DNA of the CDR3: TGTGCCATCAGTGAGGTTATTGGGTACGCAAGAGCTTTCTTT. Its protein is CAISEVIGYARAFF. The V gene is TRBV10-3, the J gene TRBJ1-1, with D uncertain. Germline CDR1 is ENHRY and CDR2 is SYGVKD. The CDR3 has 14 amino acids. V shed 2 bases and J shed 10 bases, with 17 bases lying between them.